This T cell receptor beta chain is drawn from a study of blood T cell dynamics during melanoma immunotherapy. Some clones are missing from TCRdb's copy, which holds only in-frame ones; the method was immunoSEQ multiplex PCR. This table has some 280 clones, approximately 90% appearing once. Time point of the sample: week 3, after first cycle of checkpoint inhibitor. CDR3 size: 15 residues. The V end was cut by 3 bases, the J end by 2 bases, with 11 bases between. Germline assignment: CDR1 MNHNS and CDR2 SASEGT. This clone appeared a few times. The V and J genes are TRBV6-1 and TRBJ1-5; the D is unclear. This TCR derives from a human donor with melanoma. Sequencing used naive CD8+ T cells from blood, obtained from a patient treated with checkpoint blockade. This chain's CDR3 is CASSDGVYGNQPQHF. The CDR3, as DNA: TGTGCCAGCAGTGACGGAGTATATGGCAATCAGCCCCAGCATTTT.